The entry below gives a single T cell receptor beta chain sequence along with its context. The antigen remains unidentified. Each sorted subset replicate got 200 ng genomic DNA, 30,000 or so genomes. Produced via immunoSEQ multiplex PCR; TCRdb's table is partial and in-frame only. The table shows about 770,000 clones, with roughly 72% occurring only once. These data are taken from a study of shared clonotypes between healthy human individuals. Study findings and constraints: Naive subsets usually exceeded memory subsets in estimated richness. A reduction in generation probabilities was seen for non-shared clonotypes relative to those shared by all four donors.

Germline V gene data show CDR1 as LGHNA and CDR2 as YNFKEQ. With 1 base clipped from V and 6 bases from J, the junction kept 9 bases outside the gene matches. The CDR3 has 16 amino acids. Adult donors, all healthy and HIV-negative, had no recent acute infections or vaccinations. Sequencing input: memory CD4+ T cells sorted from blood. The sample's subset: CD45RA-negative fraction. The clonotype originates from a woman aged 25 to 39 in good health. The chain carries TRBV4-2 and TRBJ2-5, with TRBD2 matching over 9 bases. CDR3 coding DNA: TGTGCCAGCAGCCAAGTTTTAGCGGGAGATCGAAAGACCCAGTACTTC. Translated, it gives CASSQVLAGDRKTQYF.